This T cell receptor beta chain was identified during a study of CXCR3-negative and CXCR3-positive naive CD8 T cells (dated by TCRdb to between 2018 and 2020). The study in broad terms: In total, some 140 million TRB reads were obtained, which works out to roughly 1.5 +/- 0.3 million reads per library. TRBV-TRBJ cluster analysis included naive subsets from roughly 5 donors and memory cells from 3 donors. The diversity and physicochemical repertoire analyses included under 12 donors pooled from two independent experiments. General conclusions and limits of the study: Repertoire diversity was comparably high in both naive subsets but much lower in memory CD8+ T cells. TRBV-TRBJ usage was similar between naive CXCR3-negative and CXCR3-positive cells from the same donor, while memory cells showed distinct patterns. CXCR3 expression partially decreased after cryopreservation, so most assays used freshly isolated PBMCs. Because surface CD5, which has been linked to self-reactivity in mice, was comparable between naive subsets, TCR interaction strength was also inferred from TRB CDR3 physicochemical properties. TRB CDR3s from CXCR3-positive naive cells showed higher hydrophobicity (lower Kidera factor 4), lower energy, and higher strength and volume indices than CXCR3-negative naive cells.

The instrument given in TCRdb is NextSeq 550. The Human TCR Profiling Kit (MiLaboratory) was used to make UMI-labeled 5' RACE TRB cDNA libraries. The full amount of extracted RNA was used for cDNA synthesis, and the full amount of resulting cDNA was used for PCR amplification. Libraries were prepared in parallel with an identical number of PCR cycles. The study's own analysis went as follows. MIGEC and MiXCR extracted about 49,000 +/- 11,000 unique UMI-labeled TRB cDNA molecules per library, requiring at least two reads per UMI. On average, each library contained approximately 40,000 +/- 10,000 functional in-frame TRB CDR3 nucleotide clonotypes without stop codons. Diversity metrics, including normalized Shannon-Wiener and Chao1, were computed in VDJtools after downsampling to 5000 UMI-labeled TRB molecules per sample. VDJtools was used to calculate clonotype-size-weighted physicochemical properties of the central five CDR3 residues, namely interaction energy, strength, volume and Kidera factor 4. After TCRdb reprocessed the reads, each CDR3 protein sequence was kept as one row, without DNA. TCRdb, not the original authors, processed these V and J calls. This sample's clone table shows some 85,000 distinct CDR3 sequences. The ten biggest clones cover approximately 0.53% of the sample.

Each CD8+ T cell subset was flow-sorted in triplicate, with over 250,000 cells per subset placed directly into RLT lysis buffer. Naive CD8+ T cells were defined stringently as CD45RO-CCR7+CD27+CD95- to exclude memory contaminants. Peripheral blood mononuclear cells were isolated from buffy coats using standard density gradient centrifugation. Naive CXCR3-negative and CXCR3-positive CD8+ T cells were flow-sorted on a FACSAria III. An RNeasy Mini Kit was used to extract total RNA from the sorted cells. The CDR3 measures 12 amino acids from cysteine to phenylalanine. The DNA sequence is not available. On this clonotype: It lacks a known antigen.

Specimen: naive CXCR3+ CD8+ T cells from blood. Per the publication, the cell subset or site label means: CD45RO-CCR7+CD27+CD95- naive CD8+ T cells expressing CXCR3 (TNR3+). The sequence is built from TRBV12-3 or TRBV12-4 and TRBJ2-2. This TCR was sampled from a human donor in good health. Some clones in this sample may be carry-over from other donors' samples. Here the CDR3 is given as CASSLSSGELFF.